Presented here are 4 T cell receptor beta chains from one specimen sequenced in a study of blood T cell repertoires in COVID-19. The assay was immunoSEQ multiplex PCR, and TCRdb's table has in-frame clones only and misses some. The table records hundreds of thousands of clones, around 88% of them present only once. The specimen sequenced was PBMCs or T cells enriched from blood (not recorded which). The receptors were sampled from a woman between 50 and 59 years old who had recovered from COVID-19.

This clone showed up just once. This chain joins TRBV28 and TRBJ1-3, with TRBD1 as a possible D gene (5 bases). Per the germline V gene, CDR1 is MDHEN and CDR2 is SYDVKM. The CDR3 consists of 15 residues. The germline V and J ends were trimmed by 6 bases and 2 bases, with 14 bases remaining between them. Here the CDR3 DNA reads TGTGCCAGCAGGCCTCGGGGGAAGGCTGGAAACACCATATATTTT. Amino acids: CASRPRGKAGNTIYF.

The chain joins TRBV24-1 to TRBJ2-5, with 11 positions matching TRBD1. This CDR3 has 13 amino acids. With 9 bases clipped from V and 1 base from J, the junction kept 0 bases outside the gene matches. The V gene's germline CDR1 is KGHDR and CDR2 SFDVKD. The DNA of the CDR3 is TGTGCCACCGGACAGGGGGCCCAAGAGACCCAGTACTTC. It encodes CATGQGAQETQYF.

J is TRBJ2-1 and V is TRBV15, with D possibly TRBD2 on 5 matching bases. V dropped 1 base and J dropped 8 bases, with 18 bases sitting between them. The CDR3 runs 16 residues. The germline V gene encodes CDR1 LNHNV and CDR2 YYDKDF (reference sequence). This CDR3 is CATSRGSGQLIDEQFF. CDR3 coding DNA: TGTGCCACCAGCAGAGGAAGCGGTCAATTGATCGATGAGCAGTTCTTC. Full variable domain (missing parts from reference TRBV15 and TRBJ2-1): DAMVIQNPRYQVTQFGKPVTLSCSQTLNHNVMYWYQQKSSQAPKLLFHYYDKDFNNEADTPDNFQSRRPNTSFCFLDIRSPGLGDTAMYLCATSRGSGQLIDEQFFGPGTRLTVL.

V gene TRBV7-2 combines with J gene TRBJ1-2, with D uncertain. The CDR3 extends over 15 amino acids. The germline gives CDR1 SGHTA, CDR2 FQGNSA. V shed 1 base and J shed 4 bases, with 13 bases lying between them. In DNA form, the CDR3 reads TGTGCCAGCAGCTTAGTTGCGGCGAGAGTCTATGGCTACACCTTC. Protein sequence: CASSLVAARVYGYTF.